Listed below are T cell receptor beta chains from one sample, sequenced in a study of graft-versus-host responses after intestinal transplantation. Profiling relied on immunoSEQ multiplex PCR, and the TCRdb table lists in-frame clones only, not all of them. This table holds some 22,000 clones, 90% found once. The specimen comprised PBMCs, sampled approximately 38 days after intestinal transplant. The receptor set was obtained from a human patient who received an intestinal transplant, so some T cells may come from the graft donor. Each CDR3 is given with its conserved first and last residue. The D gene is left open where the match is weak. The listing skips clone size in some rows; elsewhere it reads once, few, many or a size class.

V: TRBV15; J: TRBJ1-5; size: -; D: TRBD1; DNA: TGTGCCACCGGACAGGGGGGAAATCAGCCCCAGCATTTT; CDR3: CATGQGGNQPQHF
V: TRBV7-6; J: TRBJ2-1; size: once; D: -; DNA: TGTGCCAGCAGCTGGACTCGCTACAATGAGCAGTTCTTC; CDR3: CASSWTRYNEQFF
V: TRBV28; J: TRBJ2-6; size: -; D: -; DNA: TGTGCCAGCAGTTTAATTAAGGGACTGCCTGTGGGATCTGGGGCCAACGTCCTGACTTTC; CDR3: CASSLIKGLPVGSGANVLTF
V: TRBV5-1; J: TRBJ2-7; size: -; D: TRBD1; DNA: TGCGCCAGCAGCTTGAAGCGGACAGGGAACGAGCAGTACTTC; CDR3: CASSLKRTGNEQYF
V: TRBV11-2; J: TRBJ2-7; size: -; D: TRBD2; DNA: TGTGCCAGCAGCTCGACTAGCGCCTACGAGCAGTACTTC; CDR3: CASSSTSAYEQYF
V: TRBV4-3; J: TRBJ2-2; size: -; D: TRBD2; DNA: TGCGCCAGCAGCCAAGAGCGGGAGGGCCCCGGGGAGCTGTTTTTT; CDR3: CASSQEREGPGELFF
V: TRBV7-3; J: TRBJ2-3; size: -; D: -; DNA: TGTGCCAGCAGCCAAGGGGCAGTCCCTAGCACAGATACGCAGTATTTT; CDR3: CASSQGAVPSTDTQYF
V: TRBV5-1; J: TRBJ2-3; size: -; D: TRBD2; DNA: TGCGCCAGCAGCTTGGCGCGGGAGAGGGCAGATACGCAGTATTTT; CDR3: CASSLARERADTQYF
V: TRBV5-4; J: TRBJ2-7; size: -; D: TRBD1; DNA: TGTGCCAGCAGCTGGGACAGGCAACCCTACGAGCAGTACTTC; CDR3: CASSWDRQPYEQYF
V: TRBV6-1; J: TRBJ2-7; size: -; D: -; DNA: TGTGCCAGCATTTCCGCTAGTGACGAGCAGTACTTC; CDR3: CASISASDEQYF
V: TRBV28; J: TRBJ2-3; size: once; D: -; DNA: TGTGCCAGCAGTTTGGATGGAAGGGCCGAGGGAGATACGCAGTATTTT; CDR3: CASSLDGRAEGDTQYF
V: TRBV13; J: TRBJ1-4; size: -; D: -; DNA: TGTGCCAGCAGTCAGGGGACGGTCAAGGGTAGTTTTAAAAAACTGTTTTTT; CDR3: CASSQGTVKGSFKKLFF
V: TRBV4-3; J: TRBJ2-7; size: -; D: -; DNA: TGCGCCAGCAGCCACGCGGCGACGGACTCCTACGAGCAGTACTTC; CDR3: CASSHAATDSYEQYF
V: TRBV7-9; J: TRBJ1-2; size: -; D: TRBD1; DNA: TGTGCCAGCAGCTTAACCTCTCTCGACAGGGTTGGTAATGGCTACACCTTC; CDR3: CASSLTSLDRVGNGYTF
V: TRBV12-5; J: TRBJ2-2; size: -; D: TRBD2; DNA: TGTGCTAGTGGTTTGAGGCTAGCGGGAGACGCCGGGGAGCTGTTTTTT; CDR3: CASGLRLAGDAGELFF
V: TRBV19; J: TRBJ2-5; size: -; D: TRBD1; DNA: TGTGCCAGTAAGGTAGACAGGGGGCACGAGACCCAGTACTTC; CDR3: CASKVDRGHETQYF
V: TRBV20-1; J: TRBJ1-6; size: -; D: -; DNA: TGCAGTGCTAGGGGGGATTCACCCCTCCACTTT; CDR3: CSARGDSPLHF
V: TRBV6-5; J: TRBJ2-7; size: -; D: -; DNA: TGTGCCAGCAGTTACGATGAGGTCTACGAGCAGTACTTC; CDR3: CASSYDEVYEQYF
V: TRBV20-1; J: TRBJ2-7; size: -; D: -; DNA: TGCAGTGCTGGACTCCACTACGAGCAGTACTTC; CDR3: CSAGLHYEQYF
V: TRBV30; J: TRBJ1-3; size: once; D: -; DNA: TGTGCCTGGAGTGCCCTTTCCGCCACTGGAAACACCATATATTTT; CDR3: CAWSALSATGNTIYF
V: TRBV6-6; J: TRBJ2-7; size: -; D: -; DNA: TGTGCCAGCAGTTACTCATCCGAGCAGTACTTC; CDR3: CASSYSSEQYF
V: TRBV5-4; J: TRBJ2-1; size: -; D: TRBD2; DNA: TGTGCCAGCAACCTAGCGGGAGGGTCCAATGAGCAGTTCTTC; CDR3: CASNLAGGSNEQFF
V: TRBV19; J: TRBJ2-1; size: -; D: -; DNA: TGTGCCAGTAGTATCCACGAGGCATGGGAAAACAATGAGCAGTTCTTC; CDR3: CASSIHEAWENNEQFF
V: TRBV15; J: TRBJ2-3; size: once; D: -; DNA: TGTGCCACCAGCAGAGCCCTAGACACAGATACGCAGTATTTT; CDR3: CATSRALDTDTQYF
V: TRBV27; J: TRBJ2-7; size: few; D: -; DNA: TGTGCCAGCAGTTTATCGGCCAGCCTCTACGAGCAGTACTTC; CDR3: CASSLSASLYEQYF
V: TRBV27; J: TRBJ2-7; size: -; D: -; DNA: TGTGCCAGCAGTCTCTCCGGGACGCCGTCGAACTACGAGCAGTACTTC; CDR3: CASSLSGTPSNYEQYF
V: TRBV6-1; J: TRBJ1-1; size: -; D: -; DNA: TGTGCCAGCAGGGTCGGGAACACTGAAGCTTTCTTT; CDR3: CASRVGNTEAFF
V: TRBV28; J: TRBJ2-1; size: -; D: -; DNA: TGTGCCAGCAGCCCCTTGGGAGGTGCTGGTAACAATGAGCAGTTCTTC; CDR3: CASSPLGGAGNNEQFF
V: TRBV7-9; J: TRBJ2-3; size: once; D: TRBD2; DNA: TGTGCCAGCAGCCCGGGACTAGCGGGAGGAGATACGCAGTATTTT; CDR3: CASSPGLAGGDTQYF
V: TRBV5-6; J: TRBJ2-1; size: -; D: -; DNA: TGTGCCAGCAGCGGCGTGGACCAGGTAAGGCAGATGGGCTACAATGAGCAGTTCTTC; CDR3: CASSGVDQVRQMGYNEQFF
V: TRBV5-1; J: TRBJ2-5; size: few; D: -; DNA: TGCGCCAGCAGCTTGGACCAAGAGACCCAGTACTTC; CDR3: CASSLDQETQYF
V: TRBV28; J: TRBJ2-7; size: once; D: -; DNA: TGTGCCAGCAGTCCCTGGACAGTAACCTACGAGCAGTACTTC; CDR3: CASSPWTVTYEQYF
V: TRBV12-5; J: TRBJ2-7; size: -; D: TRBD2; DNA: TGTGCTAGCCCCCAGCCGGGACTAACGCGCTACGAGCAGTACTTC; CDR3: CASPQPGLTRYEQYF
V: TRBV28; J: TRBJ2-5; size: -; D: -; DNA: TGTGCCAGCACCTCCCGGACAATCCGGGAGACCCAGTACTTC; CDR3: CASTSRTIRETQYF
V: TRBV27; J: TRBJ2-6; size: -; D: -; DNA: TGTGCCAGCAGTTTATCGATTGTCACCGGGGCCAACGTCCTGACTTTC; CDR3: CASSLSIVTGANVLTF
V: TRBV6-1; J: TRBJ2-7; size: -; D: TRBD2; DNA: TGTGCCAGCAGTACCGGGACTAGCGGGTACGAGCAGTACTTC; CDR3: CASSTGTSGYEQYF
V: TRBV4-1; J: TRBJ2-7; size: -; D: -; DNA: TGCGCCAGCAGCCAAGTGGCAGGCAGGAGCTCCTACGAGCAGTACTTC; CDR3: CASSQVAGRSSYEQYF
V: TRBV11-2; J: TRBJ2-7; size: -; D: -; DNA: TGTGCCAGCAGCTTGGTCGAGCAGTACTTC; CDR3: CASSLVEQYF
V: TRBV7-6; J: TRBJ2-1; size: -; D: TRBD2; DNA: TGTGCCAGCAGTTCCATTGGCGGGAGCTCCTACAATGAGCAGTTCTTC; CDR3: CASSSIGGSSYNEQFF
V: TRBV27; J: TRBJ2-7; size: once; D: -; DNA: TGTGCCAGTAGGGGGAGGGGGGAGTTCTACGAGCAGTACTTC; CDR3: CASRGRGEFYEQYF
V: TRBV19; J: TRBJ2-7; size: -; D: -; DNA: TGTGCCAGTAGCGGGAACTCCTACGAGCAGTACTTC; CDR3: CASSGNSYEQYF
V: TRBV12-5; J: TRBJ2-6; size: -; D: -; DNA: TGTGCTAGTGGTTTCTTCTCAAGTCCTGGGGCCAACGTCCTGACTTTC; CDR3: CASGFFSSPGANVLTF
V: TRBV21-1; J: TRBJ2-5; size: once; D: -; DNA: TGTGCCAGCAGTAAGAAAACAGGGGGCGGAGAGACCCAGTACTTC; CDR3: CASSKKTGGGETQYF
V: TRBV7-2; J: TRBJ2-1; size: -; D: -; DNA: TGTGCCAGCAGCTTTGGCCCTAGGCCTTTCACCTACAATGAGCAGTTCTTC; CDR3: CASSFGPRPFTYNEQFF
V: TRBV30; J: TRBJ2-5; size: -; D: -; DNA: TGTGCCTGGAGTGCTCCGGGACACGTACAAGAGACCCAGTACTTC; CDR3: CAWSAPGHVQETQYF
V: TRBV4-3; J: TRBJ1-2; size: -; D: -; DNA: TGCGCCAGCAGCCGGGTGCCAAGACGTCGAAAGACCTATGGCTACACCTTC; CDR3: CASSRVPRRRKTYGYTF
V: TRBV5-4; J: TRBJ2-7; size: -; D: TRBD1; DNA: TGTGCCAGCAGCTGGACAGGGGGCGCCTACGAGCAGTACTTC; CDR3: CASSWTGGAYEQYF
V: TRBV7-9; J: TRBJ2-3; size: -; D: -; DNA: TGTGCCAGCAGCCCCTTCGGGCGGCGGGTGTTTAGCACAGATACGCAGTATTTT; CDR3: CASSPFGRRVFSTDTQYF
V: TRBV21-1; J: TRBJ2-5; size: -; D: -; DNA: TGTGCCAGCAGCAAACCCCGGGAGGGCCGAGAGACCCAGTACTTC; CDR3: CASSKPREGRETQYF
V: TRBV28; J: TRBJ2-7; size: once; D: -; DNA: TGTGCCAGCAGTTTCGCCACGGACTACGAGCAGTACTTC; CDR3: CASSFATDYEQYF
V: TRBV5-5; J: TRBJ2-7; size: -; D: -; DNA: TGTGCCAGCAGCTTGGCCAGGGTTGGGGAGCAGTACTTC; CDR3: CASSLARVGEQYF